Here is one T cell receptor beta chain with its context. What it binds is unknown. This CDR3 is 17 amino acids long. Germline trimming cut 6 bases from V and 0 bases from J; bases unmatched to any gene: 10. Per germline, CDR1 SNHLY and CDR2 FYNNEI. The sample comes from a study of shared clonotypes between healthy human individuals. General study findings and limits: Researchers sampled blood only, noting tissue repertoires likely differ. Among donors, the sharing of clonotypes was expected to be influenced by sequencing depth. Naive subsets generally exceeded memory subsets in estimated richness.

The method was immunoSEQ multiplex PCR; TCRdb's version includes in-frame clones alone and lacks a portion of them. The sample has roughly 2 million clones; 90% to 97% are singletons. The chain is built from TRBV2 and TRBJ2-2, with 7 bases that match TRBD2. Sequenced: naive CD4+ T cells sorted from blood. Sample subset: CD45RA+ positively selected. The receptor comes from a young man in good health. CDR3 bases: TGTGCCAGCAGGGTGAGCTCTAGCGGAACGAACACCGGGGAGCTGTTTTTT. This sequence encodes CASRVSSSGTNTGELFF.